This TCR beta chain was found in a study of CD8 T cells in Susac syndrome. RNA totalling 0.5 to 1 ug underwent reverse transcription with random hexamers. TCRdb fed the immunoSEQ multiplex PCR reads into MiXCR, producing one record per CDR3 protein. This sample has around 160,000 distinct CDR3 sequences, with approximately 94% found just once. The patients who served as multiple sclerosis controls were treatment-naive and had stable or active relapsing-remitting disease that fulfilled the revised McDonald criteria. A remark on this clonotype: As yet, its antigen is unknown.

General study findings and limits: TCR sequencing and HLA analysis covered a relatively small number of individuals.

The V and J ends lost 0 bases and 6 bases respectively, with 15 bases between them. Germline assignment: CDR1 LGHDT and CDR2 YNNKEL (reference sequence). This CDR3 comprises 16 residues. The clonotype was recovered from a human donor with multiple sclerosis. Material: CD4+ T cells from PBMCs. The J gene is TRBJ2-1, the V gene TRBV3-1, with D perhaps being TRBD1 or TRBD2 (5 bases each). The CDR3, as DNA: TGTGCCAGCAGCCAAGATGGGACCAGGAATCGCAATGAGCAGTTCTTC. The encoded protein is CASSQDGTRNRNEQFF.